The present entry profiles one T cell receptor (beta chain) with its context. Its antigen has not been determined. No much larger clonotype is one base removed from it; base qualities were not supplied. The source of the sample is a study of OX40 agonist ivuxolimab in advanced cancers. A note on the overall study: The costimulatory receptor OX40 (CD134) was targeted by ivuxolimab, a fully human IgG2 agonistic monoclonal antibody. Intravenous ivuxolimab was administered to patients every 2 weeks at six dose levels: 0.01, 0.1, 0.3, 1.5, 3 and 10 mg/kg. Among the approximately 50 dose-escalation patients, some 20 had hepatocellular carcinoma, roughly 15 melanoma, 9 renal cell carcinoma and 9 head and neck cancer. In the dose-escalation cohort, 82.7% of patients were male, and the mean age was approximately 55 years, with a range of roughly 23 to 85. Prior anti-PD-1, anti-PD-L1 or anti-CTLA-4 therapy was permitted, and checkpoint inhibitors had been received by roughly two fifths of dose-escalation patients. Partial responses were achieved by three dose-escalation patients, of whom one had hepatocellular carcinoma and two had cutaneous melanoma. The point of sequencing TCRbeta in the periphery was to test whether ivuxolimab changed TCR sequence diversity and drove clonal T-cell expansion. The paper reports the monotherapy dose-escalation portion (N ≈ 50 patients) of the phase I ivuxolimab trial.

What the research found in general, with its limitations: In the 0.1-3.0 mg/kg groups, partial responders had among the lowest normalized peripheral clonal expansion, particularly in CD8+ T cells. On average, CD8+ T cells showed more expanded clones than CD4+ T cells after ivuxolimab. At doses from 0.1 to 3.0 mg/kg, clonal expansion was seen in both CD4+ and CD8+ blood T cells between baseline and week 6. Low levels of normalized T-cell clonal expansion were also seen in some patients who did not respond. The antigen specificity of the clonally expanded peripheral T cells was not determined.

Reading from cysteine to phenylalanine, the CDR3 counts 12 amino acids. Only the CDR3 portion is preserved as DNA: 36 bases, with reading frame beginning at the first base. V is pared back by 7 bases and J by 8 bases, with 14 bases lying between the germline termini. CDR1 SGHAT and CDR2 FQNNGV were looked up in the germline V gene. Genomic DNA was extracted from sorted cells for sequencing of the TCRbeta CDR3 region. TCRbeta CDR3 regions were sequenced using the immunoSEQ Assay. This is the immuneACCESS table as TCRdb keeps it, with only in-frame sequences that have V and J called. A part of the clones is gone; compared with another copy, unresolved V genes explain less than half, and the rest is unexplained. The sample records approximately 38,000 clones, about 82% of which are singletons. Jointly, the top ten make up 20% to 25% of the sample. The trial excluded patients who had a history of autoimmune disease or were on systemic immunosuppression. In every dose cohort, peripheral blood was drawn for TCR sequencing at baseline, cycle 4 day 1, and cycle 7 day 1. The samples were taken from a phase I, first-in-human, multicenter, open-label dose-escalation trial of ivuxolimab. Adults with locally advanced or metastatic melanoma, renal cell carcinoma, hepatocellular carcinoma or head and neck squamous cell carcinoma were enrolled in the trial. Before TCR sequencing, CD4+ T cells and CD8+ T cells from peripheral blood were sorted into separate populations.

The input for sequencing was CD4+ or CD8+ T cells sorted from blood, taken in a trial of the OX40 agonist ivuxolimab. The chain uses TRBV11-2 and TRBJ1-2, and the D gene may be TRBD1, 6 bases matching. This clonotype was obtained from an adult with an advanced solid tumor such as melanoma, head and neck, liver or kidney cancer. The nucleotides are TGTGCCAGCAAGGGGGGGACTCGCGGCTACACCTTC. Translated, it gives CASKGGTRGYTF. Reference TRBV11-2 and TRBJ1-2 proteins supply the regions before and after the CDR3; the full variable domain is: EAGVAQSPRYKIIEKRQSVAFWCNPISGHATLYWYQQILGQGPKLLIQFQNNGVVDDSQLPKDRFSAERLKGVDSTLKIQPAKLEDSAVYLCASKGGTRGYTFGSGTRLTVV.